Listed here are 30 T cell receptor beta chains from one sample, sequenced in a study of T-cell reconstitution after alpha-beta-depleted transplantation in children. A TCRbeta library incorporating unique molecular identifiers was prepared. TCRdb itself ran the PCR reads through MiXCR, one entry per CDR3 protein. Among fewer than 700,000 distinct CDR3 sequences listed, 23% were seen once. Sequenced here: PBMCs, mostly from graft donor cells, sampled 360 days after TCRalphabeta/CD19-depleted stem cell transplant. The receptor set was obtained from a boy less than two years old who had a stem cell transplant for acute myeloid leukemia, so the T cells may come from the graft donor.

V is TRBV25-1 and J is TRBJ2-1; TRBD1 or TRBD2 may be the D gene (6 bases each). Trimming removed 2 bases from V and 10 bases from J, with 15 bases in between. CDR1 MGHDK and CDR2 SYGVNS come from the germline V gene. This CDR3 spans 14 amino acids. The CDR3 here is CASSEAGHSREQFF. CDR3 bases: TGTGCCAGCAGTGAAGCGGGACACTCTAGGGAGCAGTTCTTC.

The chain recombines TRBV16 with TRBJ1-5; a weak D match, TRBD1 (6 bases). V was shortened by 4 bases and J by 3 bases, with 19 bases between the two germline ends. In germline, CDR1 is KGHSY, CDR2 FQNENV. This CDR3 region has 17 residues. The CDR3 sequence: CASSPIDTGLINQPQHF. The CDR3 DNA reads as TGTGCCAGCAGCCCAATAGACACAGGGTTAATCAATCAGCCCCAGCATTTT.

The J gene is TRBJ2-2, the V gene TRBV7-6, with TRBD2 matching over 8 bases. Germline-derived CDR1 and CDR2 are SGHVS and FNYEAQ. The CDR3 runs to 18 residues. J was trimmed by 1 base and V by 0 bases; bases with no gene match: 7. The CDR3 DNA reads TGTGCCAGCAGCTTAGCGAAGGCGGGGGGTATGAACACCGGGGAGCTGTTTTTT. Translating it yields CASSLAKAGGMNTGELFF.

The chain couples TRBV7-9 to TRBJ2-7; D possibly uses TRBD1 or TRBD2 (5 bases each). Germline values: CDR1 SEHNR, CDR2 FQNEAQ (reference sequence). Trimming pared 5 bases from V and 2 bases from J, leaving 16 bases between. The CDR3 is made up of 15 amino acids. The CDR3: CASSVTQGDPYEQYV. CDR3 bases: TGTGCCAGCAGCGTAACTCAGGGAGACCCCTACGAGCAGTACGTC.

This clonotype came up a few times. This chain uses TRBV29-1 with TRBJ2-3; TRBD2 might be the D (5 bases). Trimming left V 0 bases short and J 0 bases short, with 13 bases between. The CDR3 consists of 16 residues. The germline V gene encodes CDR1 SQVTM and CDR2 ANQGSEA. As DNA, the CDR3 is TGCAGCGTTGAAGATCTTAAGCGGCAGAGCACAGATACGCAGTATTTT. As protein: CSVEDLKRQSTDTQYF.

The chain combines TRBV5-1 with TRBJ2-4, with TRBD2 matching over 15 bases. V was pared by 3 bases and J by 1 base, with 5 bases of the junction left unmatched. Germline V gene data show CDR1 as SGHRS and CDR2 as YFSETQ. The CDR3 sequence is 18 residues long. CDR3 in amino acids: CASSSPGTSGGAKNIQYF. In DNA, the CDR3 is TGCGCCAGCAGCTCTCCCGGGACTAGCGGGGGGGCCAAAAACATTCAGTACTTC.

The gene calls are TRBV12-3 or TRBV12-4 and TRBJ1-1, with TRBD1 matching 8 bases. V was clipped by 1 base and J by 2 bases; unmatched bases: 12. The CDR3 is 18 amino acids. CDR3 protein: CASSLGRDRGTRNTEAFF. Written as DNA, the CDR3 is TGTGCCAGCAGTTTAGGCCGTGACAGGGGTACCCGAAACACTGAAGCTTTCTTT.

This clonotype was seen repeatedly, ten times or more. J is TRBJ2-1 and V is TRBV5-1; unclear D gene. Germline CDR1 SGHRS, CDR2 YFSETQ. The CDR3 is 11 residues long. With 3 bases removed from V and 8 bases from J, the gap between germline ends came to 6 bases. The CDR3 nucleotides are TGCGCCAGCAGCTATACCCATGAGCAGTTCTTC. Translating gives CASSYTHEQFF.

This clonotype was picked up a small number of times. CDR3 DNA sequence: TGTGCCAGCAGTAGGGGGGGTGTCATTAGCACAGATACGCAGTATTTT. Translated: CASSRGGVISTDTQYF. V usage is TRBV7-2 and J usage is TRBJ2-3; perhaps TRBD2 as D (7 bases). Deletions cut 6 bases from V and 0 bases from J, with 16 bases between. The CDR3 is 16 amino acids. In germline, CDR1 is SGHTA, CDR2 FQGNSA.

This clonotype came up many times. The V gene is TRBV11-1, the J gene TRBJ2-3; TRBD1 matches at 7 bases. With 7 bases clipped from V and 2 bases from J, the junction kept 21 bases outside the gene matches. CDR1 SGHAT and CDR2 FQDESV come from the germline V gene (reference sequence). The CDR3 length is 19 residues. Here the CDR3 DNA reads TGTGCCAGCACCTTGCGACAGGGAAGGGTCAACTTGGCCACAGATACGCAGTATTTT. Its translation is CASTLRQGRVNLATDTQYF.

This clonotype was seen more than once but under ten times. The chain recombines TRBV6-5 with TRBJ2-3; TRBD2 matches 8 bases. The CDR3 contains 19 residues. Trimming took 2 bases from V and 6 from J; bases not matched to a gene: 19. Germline CDR1 MNHEY, CDR2 SVGAGI. The CDR3 DNA sequence: TGTGCCAGCAGTTACCCGTACGAACGGCGGGGGGATGACCCCGATACGCAGTATTTT. It encodes CASSYPYERRGDDPDTQYF.

The chain has TRBV25-1 and TRBJ2-7; TRBD1 might be the D (5 bases). The CDR3 loop spans 15 amino acids. Deletions cut 3 bases from V and 0 bases from J, with 12 bases between. Germline-derived CDR1 and CDR2 are MGHDK and SYGVNS. As DNA, the CDR3 is TGTGCCAGCAGTGAGACAGCTGCCCCCTCCTACGAGCAGTACTTC. This translates into CASSETAAPSYEQYF.

This clonotype was detected many times. V is TRBV29-1 and J is TRBJ2-5; 11 positions match TRBD1. Germline-derived CDR1 and CDR2 are SQVTM and ANQGSEA. The CDR3 runs to 18 residues. The junction had 16 bases not matched to a gene; V was cut back by 3 bases and J by 4 bases. CDR3 sequence reads: CSVEPIGDRGDFGETQYF. In nucleotides, the CDR3 is TGCAGCGTTGAGCCGATAGGGGACAGGGGGGATTTTGGAGAGACCCAGTACTTC.

There are a few counts of this clonotype. The CDR3 loop is CASSLQTGNDEQYF. CDR3 DNA sequence: TGCGCCAGCAGCTTACAGACAGGGAACGACGAGCAGTACTTC. The gene calls are TRBV5-1 and TRBJ2-7; 7 nucleotides line up with TRBD1. The V gene end was trimmed by 2 bases and the J gene end by 5 bases; junction bases not matched to a gene: 7. CDR3 length: 14 residues. The V gene's germline CDR1 is SGHRS and CDR2 YFSETQ.

The table lists this clonotype with a few counts. The chain has TRBV5-6 and TRBJ2-7; possible D gene TRBD1, 6 bases. This CDR3 is built from 12 residues. Deletions cut 4 bases from V and 9 bases from J, with 14 bases between. CDR1 and CDR2 from the germline V gene are SGHDT and YYEEEE. For the CDR3, the DNA is TGTGCCAGCAGCCGAGGTGGGGGCTGGCAGTACGTC. Protein sequence: CASSRGGGWQYV.

The sample holds many counts of this clonotype. This chain connects TRBV5-1 to TRBJ2-2, with 7 nucleotides matching TRBD2. V gave up 5 bases and J gave up 2 bases; unmatched junction bases: 6. In germline, CDR1 is SGHRS, CDR2 YFSETQ. This CDR3 has 15 amino acids. In DNA, the CDR3 is TGCGCCAGCAGACGCGGGACTACAAACACCGGGGAGCTGTTTTTT. Encoded protein: CASRRGTTNTGELFF.

The V gene is TRBV11-2, the J gene TRBJ2-2; D is ambiguous. The germline gives CDR1 SGHAT, CDR2 FQNNGV. The V end lost 5 bases, the J end lost 7 bases, and 14 bases lay between the germline ends. The CDR3 spans 14 residues. The CDR3, as DNA: TGTGCCAGCAGCCTCCGTAGACTTGACGGGGAGCTGTTTTTT. It codes for CASSLRRLDGELFF.

This sequence joins TRBV6-5 and TRBJ2-2, with D perhaps matching TRBD1 or TRBD2 (5 bases each). This CDR3 comprises 17 residues. Per germline, CDR1 MNHEY and CDR2 SVGAGI. V lost 0 bases and J lost 9, with 20 bases in between. CDR3 in amino acids: CASSYSAQGVLGRELFF. DNA of the CDR3: TGTGCCAGCAGTTACTCTGCCCAGGGAGTTTTGGGCCGGGAGCTGTTTTTT.

This clonotype was detected only a few times. CDR3 amino acids: CASSLRLYRVGSQPQHF. For the CDR3, the DNA is TGTGCCAGCAGTTTAAGACTCTACAGGGTCGGGAGTCAGCCCCAGCATTTT. The chain has TRBV28 and TRBJ1-5, with D possibly TRBD1 on 6 matching bases. This CDR3 spans 17 amino acids. Deletions cut 2 bases from V and 6 bases from J, with 20 bases between. The germline gives CDR1 MDHEN, CDR2 SYDVKM.

There are many counts of this clonotype. This rearrangement joins TRBV4-1 to TRBJ2-7, with D possibly being TRBD1 (5 bases). Germline CDR1 MGHRA, CDR2 YSYEKL. Trimming took 0 bases from V and 3 from J, leaving 12 bases between them. The CDR3 consists of 15 residues. Here the CDR3 DNA reads TGCGCCAGCAGCCAAGATAGACCCCAGGGCTACGAGCAGTACTTC. The encoded protein is CASSQDRPQGYEQYF.

This clonotype appeared a few times. The chain combines TRBV7-2 with TRBJ2-5, with 11 bases aligning to TRBD2. With V trimmed by 5 bases and J by 3 bases, 11 bases remained unmatched. Germline V gene lookup returns CDR1 SGHTA and CDR2 FQGNSA. The CDR3 sequence is 17 residues long. The CDR3 sequence is CASSHRLAGFPEETQYF. In DNA, the CDR3 is TGTGCCAGCAGCCACCGACTAGCGGGGTTTCCCGAAGAGACCCAGTACTTC.

The rearrangement uses TRBV5-5 and TRBJ2-1; D tentatively reads TRBD1 or TRBD2 (5 bases each). CDR1 is SGHKS, CDR2 YYEKEE, per germline (reference sequence). This CDR3 has 15 residues. V shed 6 bases and J shed 4 bases, with 17 bases lying between them. CDR3 region: CASTWDLYIYNEQFF. The CDR3 nucleotides read TGTGCCAGCACCTGGGACCTCTACATATACAATGAGCAGTTCTTC.

This clonotype was counted ten times or more. V usage is TRBV9 and J usage is TRBJ2-3, with a possible D match to TRBD1 (6 bases). V lost 4 bases and J lost 1, with 13 bases in between. The V gene's germline CDR1 is SGDLS and CDR2 YYNGEE. This CDR3 has 15 residues. The CDR3 is CASSTHPGGTDTQYF. The CDR3 bases are TGTGCCAGCAGCACCCACCCAGGGGGCACAGATACGCAGTATTTT.

This clonotype was counted ten times or more. The chain carries TRBV20-1 and TRBJ2-3; D might be TRBD1 or TRBD2, each matching 5 bases. The germline V gene encodes CDR1 DFQATT and CDR2 SNEGSKA (reference sequence). This CDR3 spans 15 amino acids. V lost 6 bases, J lost 6 bases, and 22 bases lay in between. CDR3 protein: CSANKRRGEGDTQYF. CDR3 coding DNA: TGCAGTGCCAACAAGAGAAGAGGGGAAGGTGATACGCAGTATTTT.

This clonotype was observed a few times. The rearrangement uses TRBV20-1 and TRBJ2-7, with D possibly being TRBD1 (6 bases). Germline V gene data show CDR1 as DFQATT and CDR2 as SNEGSKA (reference sequence). This CDR3 is 13 amino acids long. V lost 6 bases and J lost 4, with 16 bases in between. The CDR3 is CSAPGANAYEQYV. Here the CDR3 DNA reads TGCAGTGCGCCAGGGGCAAATGCTTACGAGCAGTACGTC.

This clonotype appeared many times. This chain joins TRBV4-2 and TRBJ2-7; 7 bases are a match to TRBD1. The CDR3 consists of 14 residues. V lost 1 base, J lost 1 base, and 1 base stayed unmatched. Germline V gene lookup returns CDR1 LGHNA and CDR2 YNFKEQ. CDR3 in DNA: TGTGCCAGCAGCCAAGGACAGGGATCCTACGAGCAGTACGTC. Protein: CASSQGQGSYEQYV.

This clonotype came up a few times. V is TRBV6-5 and J is TRBJ2-5; no firm D call. Germline-derived CDR1 and CDR2 are MNHEY and SVGAGI. Deletions cut 2 bases from V and 5 bases from J, with 9 bases between. CDR3 length equals 13 residues. The CDR3 DNA is TGTGCCAGCAGTTACGTCGCGCAGGAGACCCAGTACTTC. Encoded protein: CASSYVAQETQYF.

This clonotype has more than one count but fewer than ten. The chain carries TRBV10-3 and TRBJ1-1, with 7 positions matching TRBD1. V was pared by 6 bases and J by 5 bases, with 6 bases of the junction left unmatched. In germline, CDR1 is ENHRY, CDR2 SYGVKD. This CDR3 contains 13 residues. The CDR3, as DNA: TGTGCCATCAGGGAGCAGGGGGGGACTGAAGCTTTCTTT. It encodes CAIREQGGTEAFF.

The CDR3 nucleotides read TGTGCCAGCGCTCCGGGACTAGGCACAGATACGCAGTATTTT. It codes for CASAPGLGTDTQYF. The chain is built from TRBV27 and TRBJ2-3; 8 positions agree with TRBD2. This CDR3 contains 14 residues. Trimming removed 8 bases from V and 1 base from J; junction bases left unmatched: 5. CDR1 is MNHEY and CDR2 is SMNVEV in the germline V gene (reference sequence).

The chain couples TRBV28 to TRBJ2-4; 12 nucleotides match TRBD2. CDR3 length: 19 amino acids. The trim removed 0 bases at V and 1 base at J, leaving 7 bases unmatched. Germline-derived CDR1 and CDR2 are MDHEN and SYDVKM. The CDR3 here is CASSLWASGGAGAKNIQYF. The DNA for the CDR3 is TGTGCCAGCAGTTTATGGGCTAGCGGGGGGGCGGGCGCCAAAAACATTCAGTACTTC.